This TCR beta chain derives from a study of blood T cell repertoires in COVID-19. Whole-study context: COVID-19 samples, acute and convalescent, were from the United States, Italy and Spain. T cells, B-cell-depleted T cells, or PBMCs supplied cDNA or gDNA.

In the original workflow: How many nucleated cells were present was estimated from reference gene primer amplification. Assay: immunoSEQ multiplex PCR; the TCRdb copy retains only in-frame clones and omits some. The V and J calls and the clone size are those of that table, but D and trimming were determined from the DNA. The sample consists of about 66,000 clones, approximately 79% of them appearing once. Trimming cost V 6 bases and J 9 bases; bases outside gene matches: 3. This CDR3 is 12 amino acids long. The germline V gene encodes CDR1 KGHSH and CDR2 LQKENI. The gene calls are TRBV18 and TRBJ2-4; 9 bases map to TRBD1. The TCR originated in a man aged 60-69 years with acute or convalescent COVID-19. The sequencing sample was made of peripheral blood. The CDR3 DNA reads TGTGCCAGCTCGACGACAGGGGGCATTCAGTACTTC. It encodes CASSTTGGIQYF.